The rows below give T cell receptor beta chains drawn from one sample of a study of post-analysis software for immune sequencing data. TCRdb recomputed calls from the PCR reads with MiXCR, one row per CDR3 protein. The data contain hundreds of thousands of distinct CDR3 sequences, about 60% of them seen just once; the ten biggest clones take up about 11%. The sequencing input was blood. Receptors originate from a girl aged 2 to 9 with multiple sclerosis. Both conserved end residues are part of each CDR3. The order of the fields is V gene, CDR3 protein.

TRBV15,CATSRGAAGSVGETQYF
TRBV29-1,CSVSENEKLFF
TRBV11-2,CASSLDQLAGLAKNIQYF
TRBV7-9,CASSVDRNEQFF
TRBV29-1,CSVEPTGKENTGELFF
TRBV12-3/TRBV12-4,CASSLGRETQFF
TRBV20-1,CSARDAAGETQYF
TRBV7-2,CASSSGGNIYEQYF
TRBV29-1,CSPSPTGTNEQFF
TRBV30,CAWNLAGEGEAFF
TRBV6-2/TRBV6-3,CASSYGGPIGSQPQHF
TRBV20-1,CSARGTNLDQPQHF
TRBV6-6,CASSYSKAGGGIDTQYF
TRBV6-1,CASGAGAYEQYF
TRBV12-3/TRBV12-4,CASRGTDSTYGYTF